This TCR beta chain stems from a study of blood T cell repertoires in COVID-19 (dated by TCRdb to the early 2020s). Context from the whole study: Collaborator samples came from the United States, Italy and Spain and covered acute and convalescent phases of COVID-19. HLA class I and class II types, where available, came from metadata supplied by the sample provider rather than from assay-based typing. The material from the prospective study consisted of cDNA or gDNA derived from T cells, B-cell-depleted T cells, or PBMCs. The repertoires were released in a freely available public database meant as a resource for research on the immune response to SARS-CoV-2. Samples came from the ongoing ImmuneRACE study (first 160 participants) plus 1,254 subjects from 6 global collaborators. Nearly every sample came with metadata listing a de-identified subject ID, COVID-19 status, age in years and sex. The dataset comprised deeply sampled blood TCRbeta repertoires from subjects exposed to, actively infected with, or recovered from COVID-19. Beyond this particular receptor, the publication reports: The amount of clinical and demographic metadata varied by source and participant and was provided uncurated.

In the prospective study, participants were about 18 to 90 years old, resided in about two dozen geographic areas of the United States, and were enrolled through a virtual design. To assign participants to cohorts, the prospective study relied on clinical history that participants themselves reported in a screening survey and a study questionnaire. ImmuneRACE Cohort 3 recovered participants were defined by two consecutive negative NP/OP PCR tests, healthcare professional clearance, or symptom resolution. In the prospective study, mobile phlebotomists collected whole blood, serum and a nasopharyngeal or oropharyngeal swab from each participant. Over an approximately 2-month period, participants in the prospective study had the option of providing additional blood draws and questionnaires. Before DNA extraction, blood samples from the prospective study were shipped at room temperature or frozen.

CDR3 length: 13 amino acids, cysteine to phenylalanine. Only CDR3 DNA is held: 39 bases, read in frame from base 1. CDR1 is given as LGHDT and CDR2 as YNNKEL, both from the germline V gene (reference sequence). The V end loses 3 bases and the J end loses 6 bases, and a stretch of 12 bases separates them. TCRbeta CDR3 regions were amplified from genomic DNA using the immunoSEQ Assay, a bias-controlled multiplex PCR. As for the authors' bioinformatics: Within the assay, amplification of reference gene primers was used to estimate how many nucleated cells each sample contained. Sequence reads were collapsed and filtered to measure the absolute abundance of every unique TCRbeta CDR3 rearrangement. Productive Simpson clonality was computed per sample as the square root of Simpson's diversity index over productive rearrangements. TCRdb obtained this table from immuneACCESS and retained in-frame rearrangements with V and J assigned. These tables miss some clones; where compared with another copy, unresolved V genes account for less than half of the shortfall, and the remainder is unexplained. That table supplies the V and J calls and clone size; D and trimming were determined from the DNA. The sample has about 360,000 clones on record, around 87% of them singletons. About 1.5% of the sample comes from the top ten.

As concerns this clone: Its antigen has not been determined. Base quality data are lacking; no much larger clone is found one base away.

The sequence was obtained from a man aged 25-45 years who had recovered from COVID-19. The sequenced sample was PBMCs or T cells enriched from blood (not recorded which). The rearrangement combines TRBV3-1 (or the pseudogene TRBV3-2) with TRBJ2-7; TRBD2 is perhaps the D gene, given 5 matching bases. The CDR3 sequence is CASSHSGVGEQYF. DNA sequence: TGTGCCAGCAGCCATTCCGGGGTCGGCGAGCAGTACTTC.